This T cell receptor beta chain was sequenced in a study of cytomegalovirus exposure and HLA in healthy donors. Germline CDR1 reads LNHNV; CDR2 reads YYDKDF (reference sequence). The ends lost 0 bases at V and 3 bases at J; junction bases unmatched: 5. The CDR3 is 15 amino acids. The PCR contained 60 Vbeta and 13 Jbeta primers. Repertoires were generated with immunoSEQ multiplex PCR, while TCRdb's copy carries only in-frame clones and drops some. Here the sample spans approximately 84,000 clones, around 78% being singletons. This receptor was obtained from a male donor in good health and CMV-seropositive. Sequencing input: PBMCs. This chain links TRBV15 with TRBJ2-7, with 7 bases matching TRBD1. CDR3 DNA: TGTGCCACCAGCAGAGATCGGTCAGGGGGCTACGAGCAGTACTTC. Protein product: CATSRDRSGGYEQYF.